A single sample gave rise to the 14 T cell receptor beta chains below, sequenced in a study of T-cell memory formation after mild COVID-19. In TCRdb, the 5' RACE reads were re-called with MiXCR into one record per CDR3 protein. The data contain about 110,000 distinct CDR3 sequences, 17% of them singletons. Sequences were obtained from PBMCs or a T cell subset sorted from them (not recorded which). The origin of the receptors is an adult woman who had mild COVID-19 (a few samples of this study predate the infection). Cell type and time point are not known.

The chain joins TRBV11-2 to TRBJ2-5; either TRBD1 or TRBD2 may fit D (6 bases each). The length of the CDR3 is 14 residues. V lost 7 bases, J lost 4 bases, and 16 bases lay in between. Germline CDR1 SGHAT, CDR2 FQNNGV. In nucleotides, the CDR3 is TGTGCCAGCACCTTGGGGGGCTTAGGAGAGACCCAGTACTTC. As protein: CASTLGGLGETQYF.

The DNA of the CDR3 is TGTGCCAGCAGCGACAGGGGTTCCAGCGAGCAGTACTTC. Translated: CASSDRGSSEQYF. V is TRBV9 and J is TRBJ2-7; 7 nucleotides align to TRBD1. The J segment lost 6 bases and the V segment lost 3 bases, leaving 6 bases of the junction unmatched. Germline CDR1 reads SGDLS; CDR2 reads YYNGEE. This CDR3 contains 13 residues.

This clonotype was counted a few times. J is TRBJ1-1 and V is TRBV30; D might be TRBD1 (6 bases). Germline CDR1 and CDR2: GTSNPN and SVGIG (reference sequence). Trimming pared 0 bases from V and 4 bases from J, leaving 9 bases between. This CDR3 contains 13 residues. The CDR3 DNA follows: TGTGCCTGGAGTGTAATAGGGGGCACTGAAGCTTTCTTT. Encoded protein: CAWSVIGGTEAFF.

This clonotype was picked up a small number of times. The V gene is TRBV4-3, the J gene TRBJ2-5, with D possibly TRBD1 on 5 matching bases. Germline values: CDR1 LGHNA, CDR2 YSLEER. The CDR3 totals 14 residues. Trimming took off 3 bases at V and 5 bases at J, with 13 bases between the two ends. The CDR3 sequence is CASSHGLGLETQYF. In DNA form, the CDR3 reads TGCGCCAGCAGCCATGGCCTGGGGCTGGAGACCCAGTACTTC.

The genes are TRBV6-5 and TRBJ2-1; D may be TRBD1 or TRBD2 (5 bases each). V was clipped by 5 bases and J by 5 bases, with 19 bases between them. Germline V gene sequence: CDR1 MNHEY, CDR2 SVGAGI. The CDR3 consists of 16 residues. The CDR3 DNA sequence: TGTGCCAGCAGTCCCGTGGGCTACGGGGCACACAATGAGCAGTTCTTC. Protein product: CASSPVGYGAHNEQFF.

Only a few counts were recorded for this clonotype. V is TRBV7-9 and J is TRBJ1-2, with no clear D. Trimming removed 5 bases at V and 5 bases at J, with 18 bases between. Germline CDR1 is SEHNR and CDR2 is FQNEAQ (reference sequence). The CDR3 spans 15 residues. CDR3 loop: CASSRSYLLWYGYTF. In DNA form, the CDR3 reads TGTGCCAGCAGCCGCAGTTACCTTCTTTGGTATGGCTACACCTTC.

The V and J genes are TRBV27 and TRBJ2-7; 7 bases map to TRBD1. Germline CDR1 is MNHEY and CDR2 is SMNVEV (reference sequence). The CDR3 runs 14 residues. The ends lost 6 bases at V and 1 base at J; junction bases unmatched: 6. CDR3 residues: CASSRDSLSYEQYF. DNA for the CDR3: TGTGCCAGCAGCCGGGACAGCCTTTCCTACGAGCAGTACTTC.

The rearrangement joins TRBV5-6 to TRBJ2-3, with 10 bases lining up with TRBD2. From germline, CDR1 is SGHDT and CDR2 YYEEEE. Trimming at V came to 4 bases and at J to 5 bases, leaving 13 bases not matched to a gene. The CDR3 consists of 17 residues. The CDR3 region is CASSVHRTSGMQDTQYF. The CDR3 DNA reads TGTGCCAGCAGCGTACACCGAACTAGCGGGATGCAAGATACGCAGTATTTT.

The chain joins TRBV19 to TRBJ2-3, with D uncertain. The V end lost 7 bases, the J end lost 3 bases, and 14 bases lay between the germline ends. The CDR3 contains 14 residues. Looked up from germline, CDR1 is LNHDA and CDR2 is SQIVND (reference sequence). CDR3 coding DNA: TGTGCCAGTAATGTATGGCACTCAACAGATACGCAGTATTTT. Translated, it gives CASNVWHSTDTQYF. The variable domain in full, completed from reference TRBV19 and TRBJ2-3, reads DGGITQSPKYLFRKEGQNVTLSCEQNLNHDAMYWYRQDPGQGLRLIYYSQIVNDFQKGDIAEGYSVSREKKESFPLTVTSAQKNPTAFYLCASNVWHSTDTQYFGPGTRLTVL.

The rearrangement uses TRBV28 and TRBJ2-3, with 8 nucleotides matching TRBD2. Germline CDR1 is MDHEN and CDR2 is SYDVKM. CDR3 length: 16 residues. J gave up 3 bases and V 1 base, and 6 bases lay outside the gene matches. The DNA for the CDR3 is TGTGCCAGCAGTTTATTCGGGGGGGCGGGGACAGATACGCAGTATTTT. Its translation: CASSLFGGAGTDTQYF.

The gene calls are TRBV6-5 and TRBJ2-7; 11 bases fit TRBD2. Trimming at V came to 0 bases and at J to 5 bases, leaving 9 bases not matched to a gene. The CDR3 consists of 17 residues. Germline V lookup: CDR1 MNHEY, CDR2 SVGAGI. CDR3 protein: CASSYSTSGNPGNEQYF. The CDR3 region has the DNA TGTGCCAGCAGTTACTCGACTAGCGGGAACCCCGGGAACGAGCAGTACTTC.

The rearrangement uses TRBV20-1 and TRBJ1-2, with TRBD1 matching 10 bases. The CDR3 is made up of 13 amino acids. Losses at the gene ends were 1 base for V and 6 bases for J; bases not matched to a gene: 2. Germline values: CDR1 DFQATT, CDR2 SNEGSKA (reference sequence). The CDR3 DNA is TGCAGTGCTAGAGGTGGGACAGGGGATGGCTACACCTTC. Its protein is CSARGGTGDGYTF.

The rearrangement links TRBV5-1 to TRBJ2-1; D is perhaps TRBD1 (6 bases). CDR1 and CDR2 (germline): SGHRS, YFSETQ. Trimming left V 0 bases short and J 0 bases short, with 10 bases between. This CDR3 has 16 residues. CDR3 in amino acids: CASSLGQVYSYNEQFF. CDR3 DNA: TGCGCCAGCAGCTTGGGACAGGTGTACTCCTACAATGAGCAGTTCTTC.

J is TRBJ1-1 and V is TRBV3-1; D is unresolved. The germline CDR1 and CDR2 sequences are LGHDT and YNNKEL (reference sequence). This CDR3 contains 15 residues. Trimming cost V 0 bases and J 0 bases, with 8 bases left between them. CDR3 coding DNA: TGTGCCAGCAGCCAAGAAGCAGGCCTGAACACTGAAGCTTTCTTT. Its protein product is CASSQEAGLNTEAFF.